Listed here are 13 T cell receptor beta chains from one sample, sequenced in a study of shared clonotypes between healthy human individuals. Assay: immunoSEQ multiplex PCR; the TCRdb copy retains only in-frame clones and omits some. The sample includes about 2 million clones, around 95% of them seen just once. The specimen was naive CD4+ T cells sorted from blood. The sample's subset: CD45RA+ positively selected. These receptors were obtained from a man younger than 35 in good health.

This chain connects TRBV27 to TRBJ1-1, with D perhaps TRBD1 (6 bases). With 2 bases removed from V and 7 bases from J, the gap between germline ends came to 14 bases. This CDR3 comprises 14 residues. Germline V CDR1 and CDR2: MNHEY, SMNVEV (reference sequence). The CDR3 reads CASSLRGFRDEAFF. The CDR3, as DNA: TGTGCCAGCAGTTTAAGGGGGTTTCGCGATGAAGCTTTCTTT.

The chain carries TRBV2 and TRBJ2-5; D ambiguous. The V end was cut by 4 bases, the J end by 6 bases, with 6 bases between. Looked up from germline, CDR1 is SNHLY and CDR2 is FYNNEI. The CDR3 extends over 11 amino acids. This chain's CDR3 is CASSASQTQYF. The CDR3 region has the DNA TGTGCCAGCAGTGCATCGCAGACCCAGTACTTC. The full variable domain, with the rest looked up from reference TRBV2 and TRBJ2-5, is EPEVTQTPSHQVTQMGQEVILRCVPISNHLYFYWYRQILGQKVEFLVSFYNNEISEKSEIFDDQFSVERPDGSNFTLKIRSTKLEDSAMYFCASSASQTQYFGPGTRLLVL.

V gene TRBV5-4 combines with J gene TRBJ1-3, with 11 bases that match TRBD1. The CDR3 covers 16 residues. Losses at the gene ends were 7 bases for V and 3 bases for J; bases not matched to a gene: 9. From germline, CDR1 is SGHNT and CDR2 YYREEE (reference sequence). The CDR3 DNA follows: TGTGCCAGCCGGGACAGGGGGGACCGTCTTGGAAACACCATATATTTT. It specifies CASRDRGDRLGNTIYF.

The V gene is TRBV10-3, the J gene TRBJ2-1; the D call may be TRBD1 or TRBD2 (6 bases each). CDR1 is ENHRY and CDR2 is SYGVKD in the germline V gene. Between the trimmed V and J ends, which lost 3 bases and 8 bases, there was a span of 20 bases. The CDR3 runs 16 residues. The CDR3 loop is CAISEVRGESGDEQFF. In nucleotides, the CDR3 is TGTGCCATCAGTGAAGTCAGGGGAGAGTCGGGGGATGAGCAGTTCTTC.

V and J are TRBV7-2 and TRBJ2-7; maybe TRBD1 (5 bases). V was shortened by 1 base and J by 1 base, with 11 bases between the two germline ends. CDR3 length equals 15 residues. Germline CDR1 is SGHTA and CDR2 is FQGNSA. The CDR3 loop reads CASSLDSTGSYEQYF. The CDR3 nucleotides are TGTGCCAGCAGCTTAGATAGTACAGGTTCCTACGAGCAGTACTTC.

The chain couples TRBV30 to TRBJ1-1; tentative D call: TRBD1 (6 bases). Trimming shortened V by 0 bases and J by 7 bases, and 15 bases separated the two germline ends. Germline V CDR1 and CDR2: GTSNPN, SVGIG (reference sequence). This CDR3 has 14 residues. The CDR3 loop is CAWSVLQGEGEAFF. CDR3 in DNA: TGTGCCTGGAGTGTACTACAGGGCGAAGGTGAAGCTTTCTTT.

CDR3 coding DNA: TGTGCCAGCAGCCCCAGAGGCGGGGACGCCGGGGAGCTGTTTTTT. This encodes CASSPRGGDAGELFF. This chain joins TRBV11-3 and TRBJ2-2, with a tentative D call TRBD2 (6 bases). Trimming took 5 bases from V and 6 from J, leaving 16 bases between them. This CDR3 region has 15 residues. Per germline, CDR1 SGHNT and CDR2 YENEEA.

The rearrangement links TRBV5-6 to TRBJ2-7; D unresolved. This CDR3 contains 13 residues. V gave up 3 bases and J gave up 3 bases, with 10 bases separating them. Germline V lookup: CDR1 SGHDT, CDR2 YYEEEE. The CDR3 loop is CASSSGRNYEQYF. In DNA, the CDR3 is TGTGCCAGCAGCTCCGGACGGAACTACGAGCAGTACTTC.

This clone is a singleton in its sample. This chain links TRBV6-5 with TRBJ1-5, with unresolved D. The CDR3 totals 15 residues. V was clipped by 5 bases and J by 0 bases, with 11 bases between them. The germline V gene has CDR1 MNHEY and CDR2 SVGAGI. CDR3 DNA sequence: TGTGCCAGCAGTAAGAGCCAGGATAGCAATCAGCCCCAGCATTTT. Translated: CASSKSQDSNQPQHF.

This clone was seen just once. V usage is TRBV27 and J usage is TRBJ2-7; D is unresolved. The germline V and J ends were trimmed by 1 base and 0 bases, with 4 bases remaining between them. Germline CDR1 reads MNHEY; CDR2 reads SMNVEV (reference sequence). This CDR3 has 13 amino acids. This CDR3 reads CASSLFDSYEQYF. CDR3 DNA: TGTGCCAGCAGTTTATTCGACTCCTACGAGCAGTACTTC.

The chain is built from TRBV10-2 and TRBJ1-4, with D unresolved. This CDR3 comprises 15 residues. V lost 8 bases and J 0 bases, leaving 13 bases between the germline ends. Germline values: CDR1 WSHSY, CDR2 SAAADI. This CDR3 reads CASQAPGATNEKLFF. The CDR3 DNA sequence: TGCGCCAGCCAAGCACCTGGGGCAACTAATGAAAAACTGTTTTTT.

The chain couples TRBV5-4 to TRBJ2-1; a possible D gene is TRBD1 (6 bases). The CDR3 covers 15 residues. Germline V gives CDR1 SGHNT, CDR2 YYREEE (reference sequence). Trimming removed 4 bases at V and 2 bases at J, with 13 bases between. The DNA for the CDR3 is TGTGCCAGCAGCCCTGCCGGGACAACCTACAATGAGCAGTTCTTC. Translated, it gives CASSPAGTTYNEQFF.

The chain couples TRBV5-1 to TRBJ1-1, with D uncertain. Germline V lookup: CDR1 SGHRS, CDR2 YFSETQ. Trimming took 3 bases from V and 1 from J, leaving 10 bases between them. The CDR3 runs 14 residues. The CDR3 DNA is TGCGCCAGCAGCTCGGAGGGTCCGAACACTGAAGCTTTCTTT. It specifies CASSSEGPNTEAFF.